Sequencing of this T cell receptor (beta chain) was carried out in a study of blood T cell repertoires in COVID-19. Clones were sequenced by immunoSEQ multiplex PCR, and TCRdb holds only the in-frame ones, with some missing. This table holds about 300,000 clones, more than 75% found once. The CDR3 runs to 14 residues. V lost 0 bases and J lost 1, with 8 bases in between. The germline CDR1 and CDR2 sequences are SQVTM and ANQGSEA. The receptor was isolated from a woman aged 18 to 35 who had recovered from COVID-19. The sample was PBMCs or T cells enriched from blood (not recorded which). The chain is built from TRBV29-1 and TRBJ2-3; D is perhaps TRBD2 (6 bases). CDR3 DNA sequence: TGCAGCGTTGAAGACAGGGAGGGCACAGATACGCAGTATTTT. It yields the protein CSVEDREGTDTQYF.